This is a list of T cell receptor beta chains from one sample in a study of regulatory T cells in long-lasting Graves disease. TCRdb called the multiplex PCR reads again in MiXCR, with one record for every CDR3 protein. Of about 460,000 distinct CDR3 sequences in the sample, under 25% were seen once. Specimen: peripheral blood mononuclear cells (PBMCs), collected when the disease was refractory, from a patient treated with antithyroid drugs. The receptors were sampled from a female donor with Graves disease. The CDR3 runs from the conserved cysteine through the conserved F or W. D genes are given only for firm matches. Only some rows state a clone size, as once, few, many or a class for expanded clones.

j_call: TRBJ1-5; d_call: -; v_call: TRBV7-2; clone_size: many; cdr3_nt: TGTGCCAGCAGCTGGACGGATCAGCCCCAGCATTTT; cdr3_aa: CASSWTDQPQHF
j_call: TRBJ1-2; d_call: TRBD1; v_call: TRBV28; clone_size: -; cdr3_nt: TGTGCCAGCAGCACCGGGACAGGGCCTCACTATGGCTACACCTTC; cdr3_aa: CASSTGTGPHYGYTF
j_call: TRBJ2-4; d_call: TRBD2; v_call: TRBV6-1; clone_size: -; cdr3_nt: TGTGCCAGCAGGACACGGGGGGGGCCCCAAATTCTAGCCAAAAACATTCAGTACTTC; cdr3_aa: CASRTRGGPQILAKNIQYF
j_call: TRBJ2-7; d_call: -; v_call: TRBV28; clone_size: many; cdr3_nt: TGTGCCAGCAACAACCTGGGGGGGGGGACAGCGCCCTACGAGCAGTACTTC; cdr3_aa: CASNNLGGGTAPYEQYF
j_call: TRBJ1-2; d_call: -; v_call: TRBV6-1; clone_size: many; cdr3_nt: TGTGCCAGCAGTGATACGGCCTATGGCTACACCTTC; cdr3_aa: CASSDTAYGYTF
j_call: TRBJ1-5; d_call: -; v_call: TRBV9; clone_size: many; cdr3_nt: TGTGCCAGCAGCGTAGTCGGAGGGATCAATCAGCCCCAGCATTTT; cdr3_aa: CASSVVGGINQPQHF
j_call: TRBJ1-1; d_call: -; v_call: TRBV10-3; clone_size: many; cdr3_nt: TGTGCCATCAGTGAGGGACCGACTGAAGCTTTCTTT; cdr3_aa: CAISEGPTEAFF
j_call: TRBJ2-2; d_call: TRBD1; v_call: TRBV11-2; clone_size: few; cdr3_nt: TGTGCCAGCAGCGCCCGACAGGGGACCACCGGGGAGCTGTTTTTT; cdr3_aa: CASSARQGTTGELFF
j_call: TRBJ2-5; d_call: -; v_call: TRBV28; clone_size: many; cdr3_nt: TGTGCCACAAAAGAGGCGGGCAAAGAGACCCAGTACTTC; cdr3_aa: CATKEAGKETQYF
j_call: TRBJ1-2; d_call: -; v_call: TRBV6-5; clone_size: few; cdr3_nt: TGTGCCAGCAGTTACTCTTTGGGATTTGATGGCTACACCTTC; cdr3_aa: CASSYSLGFDGYTF
j_call: TRBJ2-2; d_call: -; v_call: TRBV7-2; clone_size: -; cdr3_nt: TGTGCCAGCAGTTACGGACCCGCGGACACCGGGGAGCTGTTTTTT; cdr3_aa: CASSYGPADTGELFF
j_call: TRBJ1-1; d_call: -; v_call: TRBV7-9; clone_size: -; cdr3_nt: TGTGCCAGCAGCCCACGCGATCCGGGTTGGACTGAAGCTTTCTTT; cdr3_aa: CASSPRDPGWTEAFF
j_call: TRBJ2-7; d_call: TRBD2; v_call: TRBV2; clone_size: many; cdr3_nt: TGTGCCAGCGGAACTAGCGGGAGGTCTATCTACGAGCAGTACTTC; cdr3_aa: CASGTSGRSIYEQYF
j_call: TRBJ2-3; d_call: TRBD1; v_call: TRBV7-9; clone_size: -; cdr3_nt: TGTGCCAGCACCGGACAGGGTCCGACAGATACGCAGTATTTT; cdr3_aa: CASTGQGPTDTQYF
j_call: TRBJ1-5; d_call: TRBD1; v_call: TRBV28; clone_size: many; cdr3_nt: TGTGCCAGCAGACCTACTGACAGGGGGCTTCATCAGCCCCAGCATTTT; cdr3_aa: CASRPTDRGLHQPQHF
j_call: TRBJ2-7; d_call: TRBD2; v_call: TRBV7-2; clone_size: once; cdr3_nt: TGTGCCAGCAGCTTGACGGGGACTAGCGAAACCTACGAGCGGTACTTC; cdr3_aa: CASSLTGTSETYERYF
j_call: TRBJ2-7; d_call: -; v_call: TRBV2; clone_size: -; cdr3_nt: TGTGCCAGCCGGCTCCAATACGAGCAGTACTTC; cdr3_aa: CASRLQYEQYF
j_call: TRBJ2-5; d_call: -; v_call: TRBV19; clone_size: -; cdr3_nt: TGTGCCAGTTCTCCTGCAGGGTCGATTCAGTACTTC; cdr3_aa: CASSPAGSIQYF
j_call: TRBJ2-5; d_call: TRBD2; v_call: TRBV18; clone_size: -; cdr3_nt: TGTGCCAACTCACCACCAGCGGGGATCGAGACCCAGTACTTC; cdr3_aa: CANSPPAGIETQYF
j_call: TRBJ1-5; d_call: -; v_call: TRBV5-4; clone_size: -; cdr3_nt: TGTGCCAGCAGCTTAGGTTCTGGCCTCGTCGGACAGCCCCAGCATTTT; cdr3_aa: CASSLGSGLVGQPQHF
j_call: TRBJ2-5; d_call: -; v_call: TRBV28; clone_size: many; cdr3_nt: TGTGCCAGCAGTTTTTCGTCAGGACTGTACCAAGAGACCCAGTACTTC; cdr3_aa: CASSFSSGLYQETQYF
j_call: TRBJ1-1; d_call: -; v_call: TRBV28; clone_size: many; cdr3_nt: TGTGCCAGCAGTAGACAGGTGCTTGAAGCTTTCTTT; cdr3_aa: CASSRQVLEAFF
j_call: TRBJ2-7; d_call: -; v_call: TRBV19; clone_size: few; cdr3_nt: TGTGCCAGTAGTACCGGACAGTCCTACGAGCAGTACTTC; cdr3_aa: CASSTGQSYEQYF
j_call: TRBJ1-1; d_call: -; v_call: TRBV14; clone_size: -; cdr3_nt: TGTGCCAGCAGTCACACAGGGTCTCGCTCTTTCTTT; cdr3_aa: CASSHTGSRSFF
j_call: TRBJ1-2; d_call: -; v_call: TRBV30; clone_size: many; cdr3_nt: TGTGCCTTATCGGACTATGGCTACACCTTC; cdr3_aa: CALSDYGYTF
j_call: TRBJ1-4; d_call: TRBD1; v_call: TRBV28; clone_size: many; cdr3_nt: TGTGCCAGTTTAACGAGGGACAGTGCAACTAATGAAAAACTGTTTTTT; cdr3_aa: CASLTRDSATNEKLFF